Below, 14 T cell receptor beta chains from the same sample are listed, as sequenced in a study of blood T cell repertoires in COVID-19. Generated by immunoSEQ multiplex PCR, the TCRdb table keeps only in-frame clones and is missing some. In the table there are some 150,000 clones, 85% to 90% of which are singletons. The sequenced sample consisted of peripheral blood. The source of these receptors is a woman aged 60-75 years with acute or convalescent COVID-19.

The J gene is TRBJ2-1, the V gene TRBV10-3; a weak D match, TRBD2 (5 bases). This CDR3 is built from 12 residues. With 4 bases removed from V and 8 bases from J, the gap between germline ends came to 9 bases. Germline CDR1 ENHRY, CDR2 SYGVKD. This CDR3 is CAISGEGHEQFF. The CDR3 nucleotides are TGTGCCATCAGTGGCGAGGGCCATGAGCAGTTCTTC.

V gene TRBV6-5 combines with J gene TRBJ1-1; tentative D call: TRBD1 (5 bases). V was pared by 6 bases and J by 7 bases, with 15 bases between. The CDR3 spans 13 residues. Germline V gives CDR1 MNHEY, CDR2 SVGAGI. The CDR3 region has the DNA TGTGCCAGCAGGGGAAACAGGAATCGTGAAGCTTTCTTT. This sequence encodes CASRGNRNREAFF.

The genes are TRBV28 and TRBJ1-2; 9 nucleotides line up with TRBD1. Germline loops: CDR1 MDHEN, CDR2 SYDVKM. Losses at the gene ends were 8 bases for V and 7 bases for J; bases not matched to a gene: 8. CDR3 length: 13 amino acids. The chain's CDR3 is CASLPYRGLGYTF. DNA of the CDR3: TGTGCCAGCCTCCCTTACAGGGGGCTTGGCTACACCTTC.

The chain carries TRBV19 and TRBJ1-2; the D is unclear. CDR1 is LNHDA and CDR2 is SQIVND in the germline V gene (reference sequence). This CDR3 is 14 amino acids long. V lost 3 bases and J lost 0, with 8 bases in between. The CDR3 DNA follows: TGTGCCAGTAGTATCCCCTTCTCTAACTATGGCTACACCTTC. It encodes CASSIPFSNYGYTF.

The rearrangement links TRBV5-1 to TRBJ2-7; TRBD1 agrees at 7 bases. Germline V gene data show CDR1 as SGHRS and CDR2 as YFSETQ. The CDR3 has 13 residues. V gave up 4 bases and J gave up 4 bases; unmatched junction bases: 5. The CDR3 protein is CASSKDRRYEQYF. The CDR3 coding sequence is TGCGCCAGCAGCAAGGACAGGCGGTACGAGCAGTACTTC. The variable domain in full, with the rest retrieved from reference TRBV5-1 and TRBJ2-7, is KAGVTQTPRYLIKTRGQQVTLSCSPISGHRSVSWYQQTPGQGLQFLFEYFSETQRNKGNFPGRFSGRQFSNSRSEMNVSTLELGDSALYLCASSKDRRYEQYFGPGTRLTVT.

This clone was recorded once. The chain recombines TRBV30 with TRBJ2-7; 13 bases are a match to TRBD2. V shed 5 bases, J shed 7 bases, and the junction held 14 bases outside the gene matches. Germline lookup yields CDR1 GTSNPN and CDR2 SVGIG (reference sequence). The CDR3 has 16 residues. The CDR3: CAWAWRGLAGITEQYF. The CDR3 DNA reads TGTGCCTGGGCTTGGAGGGGACTAGCGGGGATAACTGAGCAGTACTTC.

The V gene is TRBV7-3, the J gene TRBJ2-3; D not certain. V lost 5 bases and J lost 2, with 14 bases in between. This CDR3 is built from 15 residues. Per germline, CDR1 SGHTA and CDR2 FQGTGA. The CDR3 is CASSRSSSVTDTQYF. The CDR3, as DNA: TGTGCCAGCAGCCGATCGTCCTCGGTCACAGATACGCAGTATTTT.

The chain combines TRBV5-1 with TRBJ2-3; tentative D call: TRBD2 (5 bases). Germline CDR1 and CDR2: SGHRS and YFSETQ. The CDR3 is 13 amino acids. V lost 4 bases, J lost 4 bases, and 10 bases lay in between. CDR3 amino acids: CASSPRVADTQYF. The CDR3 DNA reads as TGCGCCAGCAGCCCGCGGGTTGCAGATACGCAGTATTTT. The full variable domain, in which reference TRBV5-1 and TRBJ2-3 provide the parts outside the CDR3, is KAGVTQTPRYLIKTRGQQVTLSCSPISGHRSVSWYQQTPGQGLQFLFEYFSETQRNKGNFPGRFSGRQFSNSRSEMNVSTLELGDSALYLCASSPRVADTQYFGPGTRLTVL.

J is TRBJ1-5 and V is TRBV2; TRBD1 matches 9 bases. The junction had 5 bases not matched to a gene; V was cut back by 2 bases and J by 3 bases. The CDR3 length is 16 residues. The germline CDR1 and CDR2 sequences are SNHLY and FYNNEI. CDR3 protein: CASSETGTGFNQPQHF. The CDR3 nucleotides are TGTGCCAGCAGTGAAACCGGGACAGGGTTCAATCAGCCCCAGCATTTT.

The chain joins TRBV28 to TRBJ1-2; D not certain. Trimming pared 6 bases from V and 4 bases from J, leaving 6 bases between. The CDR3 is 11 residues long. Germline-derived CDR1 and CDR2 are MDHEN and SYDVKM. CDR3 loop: CASSRIYGYTF. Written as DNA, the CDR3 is TGTGCCAGCAGCAGGATCTATGGCTACACCTTC.

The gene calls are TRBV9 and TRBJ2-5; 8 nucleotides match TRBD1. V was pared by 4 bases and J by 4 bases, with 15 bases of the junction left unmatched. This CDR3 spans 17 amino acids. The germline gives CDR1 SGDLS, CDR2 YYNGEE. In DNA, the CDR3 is TGTGCCAGCAGCCTAGCCCCAGTCTCAGGGGGCGGAGAGACCCAGTACTTC. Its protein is CASSLAPVSGGGETQYF.

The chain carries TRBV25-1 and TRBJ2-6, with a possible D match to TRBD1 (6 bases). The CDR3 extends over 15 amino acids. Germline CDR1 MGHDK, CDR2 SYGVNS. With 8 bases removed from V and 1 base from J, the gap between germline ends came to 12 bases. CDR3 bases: TGTGCCAGCTGCCGAACAGGGTCTGGGGCCAACGTCCTGACTTTC. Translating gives CASCRTGSGANVLTF. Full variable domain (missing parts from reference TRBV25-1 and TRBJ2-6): EADIYQTPRYLVIGTGKKITLECSQTMGHDKMYWYQQDPGMELHLIHYSYGVNSTEKGDLSSESTVSRIRTEHFPLTLESARPSHTSQYLCASCRTGSGANVLTFGAGSRLTVL.

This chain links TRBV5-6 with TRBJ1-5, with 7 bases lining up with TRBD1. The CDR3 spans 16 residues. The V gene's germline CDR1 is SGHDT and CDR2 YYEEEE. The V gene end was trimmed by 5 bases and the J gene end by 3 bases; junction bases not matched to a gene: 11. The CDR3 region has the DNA TGTGCCAGCAGTTTATTACAGACAGGGTTCAATCAGCCCCAGCATTTT. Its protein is CASSLLQTGFNQPQHF. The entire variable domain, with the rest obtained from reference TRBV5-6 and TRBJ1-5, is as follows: DAGVTQSPTHLIKTRGQQVTLRCSPKSGHDTVSWYQQALGQGPQFIFQYYEEEERQRGNFPDRFSGHQFPNYSSELNVNALLLGDSALYLCASSLLQTGFNQPQHFGDGTRLSIL.

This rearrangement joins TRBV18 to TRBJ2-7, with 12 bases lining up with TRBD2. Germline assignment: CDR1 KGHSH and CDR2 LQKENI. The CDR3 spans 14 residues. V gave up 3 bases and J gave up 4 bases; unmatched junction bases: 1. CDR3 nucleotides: TGTGCCAGCTCACCGGGACTAGCGGGTTACGAGCAGTACTTC. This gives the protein CASSPGLAGYEQYF.